The sequence of this TCR beta chain was determined in a study of blood T cell repertoires in COVID-19. Overall study context: Sources were T cells, B-cell-depleted T cells, or PBMCs; the material itself was cDNA or gDNA.

In the source study's methods: From reference gene primer amplification, estimates of nucleated cell counts were derived. Repertoires were generated with immunoSEQ multiplex PCR, while TCRdb's copy carries only in-frame clones and drops some. D and trimming come from the DNA, and the V and J calls and clone size come from that table. Among about 400,000 clones listed, approximately 91% were seen once. CDR1 is SGHVS, CDR2 FQNEAQ, per germline. The CDR3 sequence is 18 residues long. The V end lost 2 bases, the J end lost 0 bases, and 16 bases lay between the germline ends. A few counts support this clone.

The clonotype originates from a woman aged 40-49 years with acute COVID-19. The sequenced sample consisted of PBMCs or T cells enriched from blood (not recorded which). The rearrangement joins TRBV7-8 to TRBJ1-4; TRBD1 is a possible D gene (6 bases). The CDR3 DNA sequence: TGTGCCAGCAGCTTAAGAAGAGGGCGGACAGCAACTAATGAAAAACTGTTTTTT. Translated, it gives CASSLRRGRTATNEKLFF.